Each of the 9 T cell receptor beta chains below was sequenced from the same sample in a study of post-analysis software for immune sequencing data. Unique molecular identifiers were carried by the TCR beta cDNA libraries. Via MiXCR, TCRdb re-called the PCR reads, giving one row per CDR3 protein. The top ten hold 1.7% of the sample, which has 450,000 to 650,000 distinct CDR3 sequences, 44% seen once. The study, taken as a whole, reports: Controls had lower frequencies than patients of four or five TRBV segments, which included TRBV5-6, TRBV5-1 and TRBV20-1.

These receptors' antigens are unknown. The sample comprised blood. All receptors derive from a girl aged 5-17 years with multiple sclerosis.

The chain joins TRBV5-1 to TRBJ2-1; 8 bases align to TRBD2. The V and J ends lost 3 bases and 8 bases, in that order; junction bases with no gene match: 10. The CDR3 has 15 residues. Germline CDR1 reads SGHRS; CDR2 reads YFSETQ. The CDR3 DNA follows: TGCGCCAGCAGCTGGGCGGGAGGACACGGGGATGAGCAGTTCTTC. Translation: CASSWAGGHGDEQFF.

In this sample, this clonotype turned up a few times. This chain links TRBV20-1 with TRBJ2-5; the D is unclear. The V gene lost 0 bases and the J gene lost 3 bases, with 8 bases spanning the gap. Per germline, CDR1 DFQATT and CDR2 SNEGSKA (reference sequence). This CDR3 spans 13 amino acids. Here the CDR3 DNA reads TGCAGTGCTAGAGATTGGGCCGAAGAGACCCAGTACTTC. This translates into CSARDWAEETQYF.

This clonotype was seen a handful of times. V gene TRBV12-3 or TRBV12-4 combines with J gene TRBJ2-7; D might be TRBD2 (5 bases). V lost 5 bases and J 6 bases, leaving 8 bases between the germline ends. This CDR3 comprises 11 residues. CDR3 DNA: TGTGCCAGCAGTCCTGAGGGCGAGCAGTACTTC. It yields the protein CASSPEGEQYF.

This clonotype was counted between two and nine times. The rearrangement uses TRBV5-6 and TRBJ1-2; D not resolved. V was shortened by 3 bases and J by 5 bases, with 11 bases between the two germline ends. CDR1 SGHDT and CDR2 YYEEEE come from the germline V gene. This CDR3 region has 13 residues. CDR3 nucleotides: TGTGCCAGCAGCTCCCCTTCTCGATATGGCTACACCTTC. Translating gives CASSSPSRYGYTF.

This clonotype came up a few times. The chain employs TRBV7-2 and TRBJ2-5, with 9 positions matching TRBD1. The CDR3 sequence is 14 residues long. Germline V gene data show CDR1 as SGHTA and CDR2 as FQGNSA. The trim removed 3 bases at V and 5 bases at J, leaving 4 bases unmatched. CDR3 region: CASSLGQGSETQYF. For the CDR3, the DNA is TGTGCCAGCAGCTTGGGACAGGGTAGCGAGACCCAGTACTTC.

This chain connects TRBV12-3 or TRBV12-4 to TRBJ2-7, with 9 bases identical to TRBD2. The CDR3 length is 16 residues. With 8 bases clipped from V and 4 bases from J, the junction kept 15 bases outside the gene matches. The CDR3 nucleotides are TGTGCCAGCGGTATTGGGCGAAGCGGGGGGCCTTACGAGCAGTACTTC. Protein sequence: CASGIGRSGGPYEQYF.

This chain links TRBV30 with TRBJ1-1; D remains unclear. Germline lookup yields CDR1 GTSNPN and CDR2 SVGIG (reference sequence). Trimming took 5 bases from V and 0 from J, leaving 4 bases between them. The CDR3 has 11 residues. The CDR3 is CAWGMNTEAFF. CDR3 DNA sequence: TGTGCCTGGGGGATGAACACTGAAGCTTTCTTT.

This chain links TRBV6-5 with TRBJ2-1, with TRBD2 as a possible D gene (6 bases). V shed 6 bases and J shed 7 bases, with 19 bases lying between them. The CDR3 is 15 residues long. Germline lookup yields CDR1 MNHEY and CDR2 SVGAGI. This chain's CDR3 is CASRAGTLARNEQFF. The CDR3 region has the DNA TGTGCCAGCAGAGCCGGGACTCTAGCACGTAATGAGCAGTTCTTC.

The rearrangement links TRBV6-1 to TRBJ2-4; D may be TRBD2 (6 bases). CDR3 length: 15 residues. In germline, CDR1 is MNHNS, CDR2 SASEGT. With 5 bases removed from V and 4 bases from J, the gap between germline ends came to 15 bases. CDR3: CASSTEGIRKNIQYF. The CDR3 bases are TGTGCCAGCAGTACGGAGGGGATTAGGAAAAACATTCAGTACTTC.